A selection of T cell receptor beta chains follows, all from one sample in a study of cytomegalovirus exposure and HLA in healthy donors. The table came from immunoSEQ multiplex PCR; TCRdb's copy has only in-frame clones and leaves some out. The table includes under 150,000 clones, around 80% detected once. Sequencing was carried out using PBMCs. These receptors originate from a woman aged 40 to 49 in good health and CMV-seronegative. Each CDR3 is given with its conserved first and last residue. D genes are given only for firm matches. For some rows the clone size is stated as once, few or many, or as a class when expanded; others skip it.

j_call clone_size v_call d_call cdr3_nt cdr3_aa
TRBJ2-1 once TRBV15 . TGTGCCACCAGCAGAGGCCGAGGAGAACACAATGAGCAGTTCTTC CATSRGRGEHNEQFF
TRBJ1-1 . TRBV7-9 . TGTGCCAGCAGCTCCCGGGGTAACACTGAAGCTTTCTTT CASSSRGNTEAFF
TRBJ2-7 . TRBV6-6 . TGTGCCAGCAGTTTGGACGGGGGTGGGGGATTATACGAGCAGTACTTC CASSLDGGGGLYEQYF
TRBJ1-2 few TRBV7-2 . TGTGCCAGCAGCTTAGAGGGCGGGAGTGGGGGCTACACCTTC CASSLEGGSGGYTF
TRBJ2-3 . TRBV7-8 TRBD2 TGTGCCAGCATCCTAGCGGGAGATCCAGATACGCAGTATTTT CASILAGDPDTQYF
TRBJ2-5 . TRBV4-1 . TGCGCCAGCAGCCAAAGGACAGCGAATCAAGAGACCCAGTACTTC CASSQRTANQETQYF
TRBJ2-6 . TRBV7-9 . TGTGCCAGCAGCTTACAAGCAGGCCACTCTGGGGCCAACGTCCTGACTTTC CASSLQAGHSGANVLTF
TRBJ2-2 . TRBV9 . TGTGCCAGCAGCCCTCAAGCCCGGGAGCTGTTTTTT CASSPQARELFF
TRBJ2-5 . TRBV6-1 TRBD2 TGTGCCAGCAGTGAAGGCCTAGCGGATCAAGAGACCCAGTACTTC CASSEGLADQETQYF
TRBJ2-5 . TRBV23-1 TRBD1 TGCGCCAGCAGTCACCCGACAGGGCAAGAGACCCAGTACTTC CASSHPTGQETQYF
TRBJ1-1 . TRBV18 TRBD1 TGTGCCAGCTCACCACAAACAGGGGCGGGGGGCACTGAAGCTTTCTTT CASSPQTGAGGTEAFF
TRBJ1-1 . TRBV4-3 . TGCGCCAGCAGCCTCGCGGAAGGGGCCACTGAAGCTTTCTTT CASSLAEGATEAFF
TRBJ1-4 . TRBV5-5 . TGTGCCAGCAGTACGTCACTTTTTAATGAAAAACTGTTTTTT CASSTSLFNEKLFF
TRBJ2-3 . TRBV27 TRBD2 TGTGCCAGCAGGGCAACTAGCGGGAGGACAGATACGCAGTATTTT CASRATSGRTDTQYF
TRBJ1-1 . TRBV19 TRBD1 TGTGCCAGTAGTTTAGGGACAGGGGCTGAAGCTTTCTTT CASSLGTGAEAFF
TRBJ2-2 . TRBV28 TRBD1 TGTGCCAGCAGTCCCTCCCTTGACAGGGGGCAAGTCACCGGGGAGCTGTTTTTT CASSPSLDRGQVTGELFF
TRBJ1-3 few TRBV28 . TGTGCCAGCAGTTTCGGAGCGGCAGCCTCTGGAAACACCATATATTTT CASSFGAAASGNTIYF
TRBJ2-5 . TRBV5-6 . TGTGCCAGCAGCCCACTACAGGGAGTTGTTGAGACCCAGTACTTC CASSPLQGVVETQYF
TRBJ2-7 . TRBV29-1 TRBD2 TGCAGCGTTGAACAGCGGGAGAGGGAGTACTTC CSVEQREREYF
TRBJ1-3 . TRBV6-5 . TGTGCCAGCAGATCTGCCTCTAGCTCTGGAAACACCATATATTTT CASRSASSSGNTIYF
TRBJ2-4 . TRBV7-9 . TGTGCCAGCAGCTTAAAAGGGGTAACCATTCAGTACTTC CASSLKGVTIQYF
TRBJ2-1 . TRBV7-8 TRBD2 TGTGCCAGCAGTCCCGGGACTAGCACCGATGAGCAGTTCTTC CASSPGTSTDEQFF
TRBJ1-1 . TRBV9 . TGTGCCAGCAGCGGAGAGTGGCAGGGCAGGGTATCTGAAGCTTTCTTT CASSGEWQGRVSEAFF
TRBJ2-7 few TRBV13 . TGTGCCAGCAGCTTAGGAGGCCAGGGTTCCTACGAGCAGTACTTC CASSLGGQGSYEQYF
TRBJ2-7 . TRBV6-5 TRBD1 TGTGCCAGCAGTTATGGGGACAGGAGCTCCTACGAGCAGTACTTC CASSYGDRSSYEQYF
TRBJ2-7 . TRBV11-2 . TGTGCCAGCAGCTTAGCCAGGGCATACGAGCAGTACTTC CASSLARAYEQYF
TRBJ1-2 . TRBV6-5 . TGTGCCAGCAGTTACGGCGGGATTCCCTATGGCTACACCTTC CASSYGGIPYGYTF
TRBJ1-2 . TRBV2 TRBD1 TGTGCCAGCGCCGAGGGGGCCGATGGCTACACCTTC CASAEGADGYTF
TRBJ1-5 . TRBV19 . TGTGCCAGTAGTCCCCCGCGGTTTCAGCCCCAGCATTTT CASSPPRFQPQHF
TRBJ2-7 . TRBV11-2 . TGTGCCAGCAGCTTAGATTCGAAAGGCGGCGGGTTCCACGAGCAGTACTTC CASSLDSKGGGFHEQYF
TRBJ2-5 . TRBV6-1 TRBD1 TGTGCCAGCAGTGTTGGGACAGTTAGGTACCAAGAGACCCAGTACTTC CASSVGTVRYQETQYF
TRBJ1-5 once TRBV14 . TGTGCCAGCAGCCGAGACTATAATCAGCCCCAGCATTTT CASSRDYNQPQHF
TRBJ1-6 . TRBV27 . TGTGCCAGCAGTTTCCAGGGAAATTCACCCCTCCACTTT CASSFQGNSPLHF
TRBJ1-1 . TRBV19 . TGTGCCAGTAGTATAGAAATTAACGGGGCTGAAGCTTTCTTT CASSIEINGAEAFF
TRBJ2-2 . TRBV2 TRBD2 TGTGCCAGCAGCCTACTAGCGGGCCCAGACACCGGGGAGCTGTTTTTT CASSLLAGPDTGELFF
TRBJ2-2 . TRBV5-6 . TGTGCCAGCAGGGCGTGGGGCCACACCGGGGAGCTGTTTTTT CASRAWGHTGELFF
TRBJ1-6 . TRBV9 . TGTGCCAGCAGCGAAGCCTCCGGTTCACCCCTCCACTTT CASSEASGSPLHF